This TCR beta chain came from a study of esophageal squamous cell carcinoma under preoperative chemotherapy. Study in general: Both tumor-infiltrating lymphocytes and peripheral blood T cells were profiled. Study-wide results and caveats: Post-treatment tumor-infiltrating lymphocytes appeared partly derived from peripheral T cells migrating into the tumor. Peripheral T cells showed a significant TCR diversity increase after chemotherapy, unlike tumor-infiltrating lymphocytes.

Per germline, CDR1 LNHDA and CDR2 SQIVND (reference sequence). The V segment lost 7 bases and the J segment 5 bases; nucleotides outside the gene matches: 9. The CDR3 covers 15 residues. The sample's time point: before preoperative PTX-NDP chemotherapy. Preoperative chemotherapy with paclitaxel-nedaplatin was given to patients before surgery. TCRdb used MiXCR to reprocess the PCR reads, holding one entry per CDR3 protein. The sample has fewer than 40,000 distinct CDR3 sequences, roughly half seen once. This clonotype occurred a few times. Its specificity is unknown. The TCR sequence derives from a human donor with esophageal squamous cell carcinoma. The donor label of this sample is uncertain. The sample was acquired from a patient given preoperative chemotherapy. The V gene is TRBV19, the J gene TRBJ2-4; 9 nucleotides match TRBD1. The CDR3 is CASTLTGGKENIQYF. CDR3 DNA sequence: TGTGCCAGTACCTTGACAGGGGGTAAGGAAAACATTCAGTACTTC.